One sample yielded the 19 T cell receptor beta chains listed below, sequenced in a study of PD-L1 blockade in urothelial cancer. Assay used: immunoSEQ multiplex PCR; TCRdb lists only in-frame clones, some missing. The profile covers 85,000 to 95,000 clones, with roughly 90% appearing a single time and more than 0.85% taken by the ten largest. The time point was: pretreatment peripheral blood. This material consisted of PBMCs, taken around atezolizumab (anti-PD-L1) treatment. The receptors were gathered from a woman older than 75 with urothelial cancer.

The chain links TRBV27 to TRBJ2-7; 7 bases fit TRBD1. Losses at the gene ends were 5 bases for V and 3 bases for J; bases not matched to a gene: 10. Germline V gene data show CDR1 as MNHEY and CDR2 as SMNVEV (reference sequence). The CDR3 has 15 residues. CDR3 nucleotides: TGTGCCAGCAGTGGGGACAGTTGGACAAACTACGAGCAGTACTTC. Its translation: CASSGDSWTNYEQYF.

As regards this clone: The junction departs from germline at one end; a sequencing error may be responsible. This sequence joins TRBV20-1 and TRBJ2-1, with 7 bases that match TRBD2. Germline V lookup: CDR1 DFQATT, CDR2 SNEGSKA (reference sequence). This CDR3 has 11 residues. CDR3 loop: CSARGLPEVLF. CDR3 nucleotides: TGCAGTGCTAGGGGACTACCCGAGGTACTCTTC.

The CDR3 region has the DNA TGTGCCAGCAGCTTAGGCGGGAGAGGCCACGAGCAGTACTTC. Its translation: CASSLGGRGHEQYF. V gene TRBV7-9 combines with J gene TRBJ2-7; TRBD2 matches at 7 bases. J lost 5 bases, V lost 1 base, and 5 bases had no gene match. Germline CDR1 reads SEHNR; CDR2 reads FQNEAQ (reference sequence). The CDR3 runs to 14 residues. Drawing the rest from reference TRBV7-9 and TRBJ2-7, the complete variable domain is DTGVSQNPRHKITKRGQNVTFRCDPISEHNRLYWYRQTLGQGPEFLTYFQNEAQLEKSRLLSDRFSAERPKGSFSTLEIQRTEQGDSAMYLCASSLGGRGHEQYFGPGTRLTVT.

This chain uses TRBV18 with TRBJ1-1; a weak D match, TRBD1 (5 bases). The V end lost 5 bases, the J end lost 2 bases, and 12 bases lay between the germline ends. The CDR3 is 14 residues long. The germline CDR1 and CDR2 sequences are KGHSH and LQKENI. The CDR3 DNA is TGTGCCAGCTCAGCTTCGGGGGTTAACACTGAAGCTTTCTTT. Residues: CASSASGVNTEAFF.

The rearrangement uses TRBV5-1 and TRBJ2-7; D remains ambiguous. This CDR3 is built from 16 residues. V gave up 0 bases and J gave up 1 base, with 14 bases separating them. Per germline, CDR1 SGHRS and CDR2 YFSETQ. The chain's CDR3 is CASSLGVELTSYEQYF. The CDR3 DNA sequence: TGCGCCAGCAGCTTGGGTGTGGAACTGACTTCCTACGAGCAGTACTTC.

The rearrangement links TRBV5-1 to TRBJ2-6; D remains unclear. Germline values: CDR1 SGHRS, CDR2 YFSETQ. Between the trimmed V and J ends, which lost 0 bases and 1 base, there was a span of 8 bases. The CDR3 totals 16 residues. CDR3 amino acids: CASSLEPGSGANVLTF. Here the CDR3 DNA reads TGCGCCAGCAGCTTGGAACCCGGTTCTGGGGCCAACGTCCTGACTTTC.

The chain is built from TRBV6-4 and TRBJ1-5, with D possibly being TRBD1 (5 bases). V was shortened by 4 bases and J by 2 bases, with 6 bases between the two germline ends. CDR3 length equals 13 residues. From germline, CDR1 is MRHNA and CDR2 SNTAGT. The DNA of the CDR3 is TGTGCCAGCAGTGTAGGGGGCAATCAGCCCCAGCATTTT. Its translation: CASSVGGNQPQHF.

The V call is TRBV14, the J call TRBJ2-2; TRBD1 matches at 7 bases. Germline V gene data show CDR1 as SGHDN and CDR2 as FVKESK. This CDR3 region has 17 residues. J lost 6 bases, V lost 5 bases, and 15 bases had no gene match. CDR3 in DNA: TGTGCCAGCAGCAAAAACAGGGGCCAAAGAGAACCCGGGGAGCTGTTTTTT. The encoded protein is CASSKNRGQREPGELFF.

J is TRBJ2-7 and V is TRBV6-4; 7 nucleotides align to TRBD2. The CDR3 extends over 14 amino acids. Germline loops: CDR1 MRHNA, CDR2 SNTAGT. With 2 bases clipped from V and 3 bases from J, the junction kept 4 bases outside the gene matches. This chain's CDR3 is CASSDATSSYEQYF. DNA of the CDR3: TGTGCCAGCAGTGACGCGACTAGCAGCTACGAGCAGTACTTC.

This chain joins TRBV14 and TRBJ2-7, with a possible D match to TRBD2 (6 bases). The ends were cut back, 4 bases at V and 4 bases at J, with 14 bases in the middle. This CDR3 is built from 14 residues. Germline V lookup: CDR1 SGHDN, CDR2 FVKESK. CDR3 region: CASSPLGGTYEQYF. The CDR3 region has the DNA TGTGCCAGCAGCCCGCTTGGGGGGACGTACGAGCAGTACTTC.

This clone was detected only once. The chain employs TRBV7-2 and TRBJ2-7, with D perhaps matching TRBD2 (6 bases). CDR1 and CDR2 (germline): SGHTA, FQGNSA. The CDR3 loop spans 16 amino acids. Trimming took off 7 bases at V and 3 bases at J, with 22 bases between the two ends. CDR3: CASNPTRAGKIYEQYF. The CDR3 DNA is TGTGCCAGCAACCCGACCAGGGCGGGAAAAATCTACGAGCAGTACTTC.

The rearrangement uses TRBV10-1 and TRBJ2-1; 10 bases are shared with TRBD1. This CDR3 comprises 14 residues. V trimming: 5 bases; J trimming: 7 bases; junction bases outside the gene matches: 5. Germline CDR1 WNHNN, CDR2 SYGVQD (reference sequence). In DNA form, the CDR3 reads TGCGCCAGCAGTTCACGGACAGGGGGGAATGAGCAGTTCTTC. It encodes CASSSRTGGNEQFF.

V usage is TRBV7-3 and J usage is TRBJ2-2, with 12 bases matching TRBD2. V lost 4 bases to trimming and J lost 7 bases; unmatched junction nucleotides: 10. The CDR3 is 17 amino acids. Per the germline V gene, CDR1 is SGHTA and CDR2 is FQGTGA. The DNA for the CDR3 is TGTGCCAGCAGCTCCTCGACTAGCGGGAGAGGAGGCGGGGAGCTGTTTTTT. Protein sequence: CASSSSTSGRGGGELFF.

V usage is TRBV7-2 and J usage is TRBJ1-2; TRBD1 agrees at 7 bases. J gave up 9 bases and V 4 bases, and 11 bases lay outside the gene matches. The V gene's germline CDR1 is SGHTA and CDR2 FQGNSA. The CDR3 length is 14 residues. The CDR3 DNA follows: TGTGCCAGCAGCTCTTCCGCGACAGGGCGAAGCTACACCTTC. It codes for CASSSSATGRSYTF. The full variable domain, rest sourced from reference TRBV7-2 and TRBJ1-2, is GAGVSQSPSNKVTEKGKDVELRCDPISGHTALYWYRQSLGQGLEFLIYFQGNSAPDKSGLPSDRFSAERTGGSVSTLTIQRTQQEDSAVYLCASSSSATGRSYTFGSGTRLTVV.

This rearrangement joins TRBV23-1 to TRBJ1-1; 12 nucleotides line up with TRBD1. TRBV23-1 is given ORF status, its function remaining uncertain. The CDR3 is 14 residues long. Trimming took 7 bases from V and 5 from J; bases not matched to a gene: 5. CDR3 in DNA: TGCGCCAGCAACCCGGGACAGGGGGCTACTGAAGCTTTCTTT. Translated, it gives CASNPGQGATEAFF.

This chain uses TRBV29-1 with TRBJ2-2; the match to TRBD1 covers 11 bases. V shed 6 bases, J shed 5 bases, and the junction held 11 bases outside the gene matches. Germline lookup yields CDR1 SQVTM and CDR2 ANQGSEA. The CDR3 consists of 16 residues. The DNA of the CDR3 is TGCAGCGTAGCCAGCCGGGACAGGGGGGAGACCGGGGAGCTGTTTTTT. It codes for CSVASRDRGETGELFF.

The chain carries TRBV27 and TRBJ1-1; the D gene is possibly TRBD1 (6 bases). Trimming removed 4 bases from V and 0 bases from J, with 6 bases in between. This CDR3 is 13 amino acids long. Germline assignment: CDR1 MNHEY and CDR2 SMNVEV (reference sequence). The DNA of the CDR3 is TGTGCCAGCAGTTGGGACATGAACACTGAAGCTTTCTTT. This gives the protein CASSWDMNTEAFF.

This sequence joins TRBV5-4 and TRBJ2-1; a possible D gene is TRBD2 (5 bases). The length of the CDR3 is 15 residues. Germline CDR1 reads SGHNT; CDR2 reads YYREEE (reference sequence). Deletions cut 4 bases from V and 9 bases from J, with 20 bases between. The CDR3 region has the DNA TGTGCCAGCAGCCTTTCGGGGTCTACCCCAGGTGAGCAGTTCTTC. Translating gives CASSLSGSTPGEQFF.

In DNA form, the CDR3 reads TGCGCCAGCAGCTTGGTGGGAGTAACTAATGAAAAACTGTTTTTT. Its protein product is CASSLVGVTNEKLFF. V and J are TRBV5-1 and TRBJ1-4; D ambiguous. Germline loops: CDR1 SGHRS, CDR2 YFSETQ. Trimming removed 0 bases at V and 1 base at J, with 7 bases between. The CDR3 contains 15 residues.